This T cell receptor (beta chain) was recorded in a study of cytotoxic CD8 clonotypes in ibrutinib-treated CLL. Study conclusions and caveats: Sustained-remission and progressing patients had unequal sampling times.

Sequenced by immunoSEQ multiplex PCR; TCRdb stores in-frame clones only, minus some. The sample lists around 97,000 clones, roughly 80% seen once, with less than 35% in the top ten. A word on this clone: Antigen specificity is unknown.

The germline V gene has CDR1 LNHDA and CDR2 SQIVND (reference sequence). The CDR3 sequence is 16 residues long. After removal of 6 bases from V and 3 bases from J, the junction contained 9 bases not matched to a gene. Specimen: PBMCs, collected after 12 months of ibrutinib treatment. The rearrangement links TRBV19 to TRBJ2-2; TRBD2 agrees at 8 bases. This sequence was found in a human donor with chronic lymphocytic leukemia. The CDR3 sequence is CASRLRTSIDTGELFF. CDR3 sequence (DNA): TGTGCCAGTAGGCTCCGGACTAGCATTGACACCGGGGAGCTGTTTTTT.